This record looks at one T cell receptor (beta chain) sequence and its context. Its antigen is unknown. No quality values exist for individual bases; no much larger clone is one base distant. The sample originates from a study of OX40 agonist ivuxolimab in advanced cancers. Some background on the complete study: Ivuxolimab was an agonistic, fully human IgG2 monoclonal antibody directed against OX40 (CD134), a costimulatory receptor. Prior anti-PD-1, anti-PD-L1 or anti-CTLA-4 therapy was permitted, and checkpoint inhibitors had been received by around 39% of dose-escalation patients. In the dose-escalation cohort, 65% to 85% of patients were male, and the mean age was roughly 56 years with a range of about 20 to 79. Peripheral TCRbeta sequencing was intended to test whether TCR sequence diversity was altered and clonal T-cell expansion was caused by ivuxolimab. Partial responses occurred in three dose-escalation patients, of whom one had hepatocellular carcinoma and two had cutaneous melanoma. The monotherapy dose-escalation portion (N ≈ 50 patients) of the phase I ivuxolimab trial is reported in the paper. Among the 50 to 55 dose-escalation patients, around 20 had hepatocellular carcinoma, 15 or so melanoma, 9 renal cell carcinoma and 9 head and neck cancer. Intravenous ivuxolimab was administered to patients every 2 weeks at six dose levels: 0.01, 0.1, 0.3, 1.5, 3 and 10 mg/kg. Results and caveats for the whole study, not just this receptor: At doses of 0.1 to 3.0 mg/kg, clonal expansion of both CD4+ and CD8+ blood T cells was observed from baseline to week 6. In the 0.1-3.0 mg/kg groups, partial responders were among the patients with the lowest normalized peripheral clonal expansion, particularly in CD8+ T cells. On average, CD8+ T cells showed more expanded clones than CD4+ T cells after ivuxolimab. Low levels of normalized T-cell clonal expansion were also seen in some patients who did not respond. Which antigens the clonally expanded peripheral T cells were specific for was not determined.

Its CDR3 holds 16 amino acids, cysteine through phenylalanine. The entry retains the CDR3 DNA only, 48 bases that are in frame from base 1. CDR1 and CDR2 are read off the germline V gene as KGHSH and LQKENI. Trimming costs V 7 bases and J 13 bases, and their ends lie 28 bases apart. Patients with a history of autoimmune disease or receiving systemic immunosuppression were excluded from the trial. In every dose cohort, peripheral blood was drawn for TCR sequencing at baseline, cycle 4 day 1, and cycle 7 day 1. Samples were obtained from an open-label, multicenter, first-in-human phase I dose-escalation trial of ivuxolimab. Adults with locally advanced or metastatic melanoma, renal cell, hepatocellular, or head and neck squamous cell carcinoma were enrolled in the trial. Before TCR sequencing, CD4+ T cells and CD8+ T cells from peripheral blood were sorted into separate populations. Genomic DNA was isolated from the sorted cells so that the TCRbeta CDR3 region could be sequenced. TCRbeta CDR3 regions were sequenced using the immunoSEQ Assay. TCRdb's version of the immuneACCESS table is confined to in-frame rearrangements and falls short of the full clone set. An unresolved V gene accounts for under half of the shortfall where checked; the remainder is of unknown origin. The sample profile shows more than 55,000 clones; around 82% of them were found once. The ten largest clones add up to around 3.8% of the sample.

The sample here was CD4+ or CD8+ T cells sorted from blood, taken in a trial of the OX40 agonist ivuxolimab. The V and J genes are TRBV18 and TRBJ2-2, with the D gene possibly TRBD1 or TRBD2, each one fitting 5 bases. This receptor was obtained from an adult with an advanced solid tumor such as melanoma, head and neck, liver or kidney cancer. The nucleotide sequence reads TGTGCCAGCTGGACCGGGGCGGAGCCAGTTGGAAGCGGGCTGTTTTTT. This codes for CASWTGAEPVGSGLFF.